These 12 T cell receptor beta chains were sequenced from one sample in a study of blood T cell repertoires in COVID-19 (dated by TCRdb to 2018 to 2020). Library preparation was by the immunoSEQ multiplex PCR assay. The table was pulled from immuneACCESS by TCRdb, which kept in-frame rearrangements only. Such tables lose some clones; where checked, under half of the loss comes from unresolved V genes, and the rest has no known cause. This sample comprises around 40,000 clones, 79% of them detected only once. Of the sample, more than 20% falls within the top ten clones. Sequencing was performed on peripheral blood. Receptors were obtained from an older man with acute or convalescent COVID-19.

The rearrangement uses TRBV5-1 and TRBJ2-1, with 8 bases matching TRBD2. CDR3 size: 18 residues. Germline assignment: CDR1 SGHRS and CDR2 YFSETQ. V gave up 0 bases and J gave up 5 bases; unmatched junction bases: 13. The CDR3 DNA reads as TGCGCCAGCAGCTTGGGTTGGAGTTCACTAGCGGCAGACAATGAGCAGTTCTTC. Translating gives CASSLGWSSLAADNEQFF.

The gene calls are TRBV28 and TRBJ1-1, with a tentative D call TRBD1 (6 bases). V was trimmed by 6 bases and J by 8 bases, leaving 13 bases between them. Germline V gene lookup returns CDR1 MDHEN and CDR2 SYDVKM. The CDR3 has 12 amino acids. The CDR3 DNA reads TGTGCCAGCAGCCCAGGGGTTGGAGAAGCTTTCTTT. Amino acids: CASSPGVGEAFF.

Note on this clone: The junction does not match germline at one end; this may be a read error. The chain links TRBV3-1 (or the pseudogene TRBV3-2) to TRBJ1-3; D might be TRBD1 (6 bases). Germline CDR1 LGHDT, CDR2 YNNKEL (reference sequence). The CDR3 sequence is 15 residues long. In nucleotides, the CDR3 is TGTGCCAGCAGCCAAACGGGAGGGTCGGGGGCAGCCTCGTACTTT. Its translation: CASSQTGGSGAASYF.

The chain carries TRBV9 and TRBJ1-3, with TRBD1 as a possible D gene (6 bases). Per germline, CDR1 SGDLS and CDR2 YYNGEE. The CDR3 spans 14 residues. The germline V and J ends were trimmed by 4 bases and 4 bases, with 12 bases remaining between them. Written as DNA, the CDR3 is TGTGCCAGCAGCATTTGGACAGAAGGAAACACCATATATTTT. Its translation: CASSIWTEGNTIYF.

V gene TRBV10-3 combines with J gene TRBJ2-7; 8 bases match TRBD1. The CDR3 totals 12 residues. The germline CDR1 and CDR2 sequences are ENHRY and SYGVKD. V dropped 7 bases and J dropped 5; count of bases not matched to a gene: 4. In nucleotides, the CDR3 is TGTGCCATCAAGGACAGGGAAGACGAGCAGTACTTC. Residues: CAIKDREDEQYF.

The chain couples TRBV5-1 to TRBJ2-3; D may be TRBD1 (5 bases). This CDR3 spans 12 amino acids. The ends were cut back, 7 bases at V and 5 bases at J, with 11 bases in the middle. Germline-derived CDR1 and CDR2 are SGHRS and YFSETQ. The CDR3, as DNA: TGCGCCAGCGTCGCAACAGGAGATACGCAGTATTTT. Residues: CASVATGDTQYF.

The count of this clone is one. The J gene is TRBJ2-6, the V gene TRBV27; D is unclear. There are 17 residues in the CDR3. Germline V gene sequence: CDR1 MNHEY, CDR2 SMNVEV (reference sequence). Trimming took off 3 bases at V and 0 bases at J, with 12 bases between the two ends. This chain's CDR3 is CASSLFPVVSGANVLTF. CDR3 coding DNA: TGTGCCAGCAGTTTGTTCCCAGTCGTCTCTGGGGCCAACGTCCTGACTTTC.

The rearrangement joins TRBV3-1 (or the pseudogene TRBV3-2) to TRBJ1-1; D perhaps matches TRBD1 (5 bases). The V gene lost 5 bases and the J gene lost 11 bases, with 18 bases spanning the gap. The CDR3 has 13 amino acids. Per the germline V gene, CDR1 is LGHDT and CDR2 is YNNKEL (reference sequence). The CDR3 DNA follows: TGTGCCAGCAGCGTAGGCTTGGGAGGGGAGGCTTTCTTT. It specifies CASSVGLGGEAFF.

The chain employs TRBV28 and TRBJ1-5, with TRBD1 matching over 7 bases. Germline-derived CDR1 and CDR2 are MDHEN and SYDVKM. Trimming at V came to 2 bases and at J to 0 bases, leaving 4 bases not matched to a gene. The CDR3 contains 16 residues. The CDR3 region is CASSLPQGSSNQPQHF. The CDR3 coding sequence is TGTGCCAGCAGTTTACCACAGGGGAGTAGCAATCAGCCCCAGCATTTT. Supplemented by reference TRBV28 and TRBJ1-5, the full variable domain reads DVKVTQSSRYLVKRTGEKVFLECVQDMDHENMFWYRQDPGLGLRLIYFSYDVKMKEKGDIPEGYSVSREKKERFSLILESASTNQTSMYLCASSLPQGSSNQPQHFGDGTRLSIL.

The CDR3 DNA is TGTGCCAGTAGCGGGGGGCCAGAGGACGTCTACGAGCAGTACTTC. This translates into CASSGGPEDVYEQYF. The chain has TRBV19 and TRBJ2-7, with D maybe TRBD2 (7 bases). Germline V gene data show CDR1 as LNHDA and CDR2 as SQIVND (reference sequence). CDR3 length: 15 amino acids. V shed 6 bases and J shed 3 bases, with 18 bases lying between them.

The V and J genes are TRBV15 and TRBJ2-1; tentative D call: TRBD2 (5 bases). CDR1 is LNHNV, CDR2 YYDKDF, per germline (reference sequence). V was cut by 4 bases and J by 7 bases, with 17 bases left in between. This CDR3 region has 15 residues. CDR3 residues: CATSTSVGGRNEQFF. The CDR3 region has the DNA TGTGCCACCAGCACCTCAGTAGGCGGGCGAAATGAGCAGTTCTTC.

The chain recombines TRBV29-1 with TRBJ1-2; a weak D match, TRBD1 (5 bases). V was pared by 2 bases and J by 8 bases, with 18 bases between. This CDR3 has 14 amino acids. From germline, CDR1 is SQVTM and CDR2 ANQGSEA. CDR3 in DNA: TGCAGCGTTGAAAGGACGGGGGGACCTAAAGGCTACACCTTC. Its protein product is CSVERTGGPKGYTF.